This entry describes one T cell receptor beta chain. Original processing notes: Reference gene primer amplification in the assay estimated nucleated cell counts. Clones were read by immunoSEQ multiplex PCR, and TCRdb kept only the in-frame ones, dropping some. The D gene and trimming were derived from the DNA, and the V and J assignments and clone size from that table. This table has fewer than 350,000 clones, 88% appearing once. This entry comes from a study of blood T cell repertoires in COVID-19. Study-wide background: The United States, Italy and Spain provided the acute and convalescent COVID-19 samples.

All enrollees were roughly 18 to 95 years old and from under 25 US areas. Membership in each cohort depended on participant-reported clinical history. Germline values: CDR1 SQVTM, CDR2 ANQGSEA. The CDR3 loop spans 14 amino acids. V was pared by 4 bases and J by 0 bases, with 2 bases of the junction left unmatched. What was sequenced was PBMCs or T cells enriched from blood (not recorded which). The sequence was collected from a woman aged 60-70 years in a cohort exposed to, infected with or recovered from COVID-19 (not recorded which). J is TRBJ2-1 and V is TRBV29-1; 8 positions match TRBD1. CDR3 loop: CSVVGQGSYNEQFF. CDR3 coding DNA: TGCAGCGTTGTTGGACAGGGCTCCTACAATGAGCAGTTCTTC.